These 25 T cell receptor beta chains share one sample of origin, sequenced in a study of post-analysis software for immune sequencing data (dated by TCRdb to the mid-2010s). Overall study results and their limits: Patients showed significantly higher frequencies than controls for about 5 TRBV segments, among them TRBV5-6, TRBV5-1 and TRBV20-1.

The library came from PCR. The sample was run on an Illumina HiSeq 2500. To reduce PCR and sequencing biases, unique molecular identifiers were built into the TCR beta cDNA libraries. The public sequencing data were trimmed at Q25 with fastp and processed into clonotypes with MiXCR by TCRdb, which kept only in-frame beta chains. One record per CDR3 amino acid sequence lists the most common genes and DNA. The sample data list approximately 460,000 distinct CDR3 sequences, and roughly 46% of these were observed just once. The top ten hold roughly 12% of the sample. Which antigens these TCRs recognize remains unknown. Material for sequencing was blood. The receptors come from a girl aged 5-17 years with multiple sclerosis.

The chain combines TRBV5-1 with TRBJ2-1, with D uncertain. The length of the CDR3 is 17 residues. In germline, CDR1 is SGHRS, CDR2 YFSETQ. The V end lost 0 bases, the J end lost 6 bases, and 19 bases lay between the germline ends. The CDR3, as DNA: TGCGCCAGCAGCTTGGAGTACGTCTGGTTCTTTTGCAATGAGCAGTTCTTC. Its translation: CASSLEYVWFFCNEQFF.

The chain carries TRBV28 and TRBJ2-5; D gene uncertain. Trimming shortened V by 7 bases and J by 1 base, and 7 bases separated the two germline ends. The CDR3 length is 12 residues. Looked up from germline, CDR1 is MDHEN and CDR2 is SYDVKM. This chain's CDR3 is CASTSAQETQYF. CDR3 DNA: TGTGCCAGCACCAGCGCCCAAGAGACCCAGTACTTC.

This sequence joins TRBV5-1 and TRBJ1-5; D not certain. Germline CDR1 reads SGHRS; CDR2 reads YFSETQ. Trimming removed 0 bases from V and 2 bases from J, with 12 bases in between. The CDR3 spans 16 residues. The CDR3 DNA reads TGCGCCAGCAGCTTGGCACCCGAGAACGGCAATCAGCCCCAGCATTTT. It translates to CASSLAPENGNQPQHF.

The genes are TRBV20-1 and TRBJ2-3, with D unclear. This CDR3 has 13 residues. Germline loops: CDR1 DFQATT, CDR2 SNEGSKA (reference sequence). Trimming shortened V by 1 base and J by 4 bases, and 9 bases separated the two germline ends. CDR3 bases: TGCAGTGCTAGAGGAGGCGGCGCAGATACGCAGTATTTT. Residues: CSARGGGADTQYF.

DNA of the CDR3: TGTGCCAGCAGCTTAGACGGGGGAAGTCAGCCCCAGCATTTT. It is translated as CASSLDGGSQPQHF. The V gene is TRBV7-2, the J gene TRBJ1-5; possibly TRBD1 for D (5 bases). Per germline, CDR1 SGHTA and CDR2 FQGNSA. With 1 base removed from V and 6 bases from J, the gap between germline ends came to 10 bases. This CDR3 region has 14 residues.

The chain uses TRBV6-2 or TRBV6-3 and TRBJ2-1, with D possibly being TRBD1 or TRBD2 (5 bases each). The CDR3 contains 16 residues. Germline V gene sequence: CDR1 MNHEY, CDR2 SVGEGT. V lost 6 bases and J 5 bases, leaving 20 bases between the germline ends. The CDR3 loop is CASRIRGERVNNEQFF. The CDR3 DNA reads as TGTGCCAGCAGGATTAGAGGGGAACGGGTCAACAATGAGCAGTTCTTC.

This sequence joins TRBV28 and TRBJ1-5; TRBD1 agrees at 9 bases. CDR3 length: 14 residues. J was trimmed by 0 bases and V by 8 bases; bases with no gene match: 2. The germline V gene has CDR1 MDHEN and CDR2 SYDVKM. CDR3 protein: CASRDRDSNQPQHF. The CDR3, as DNA: TGTGCCAGCCGGGACAGGGATAGCAATCAGCCCCAGCATTTT. The full variable domain, completed using reference TRBV28 and TRBJ1-5, is DVKVTQSSRYLVKRTGEKVFLECVQDMDHENMFWYRQDPGLGLRLIYFSYDVKMKEKGDIPEGYSVSREKKERFSLILESASTNQTSMYLCASRDRDSNQPQHFGDGTRLSIL.

This CDR3 is CASSTLAGVYNEQFF. CDR3 bases: TGTGCCAGCAGTACCCTAGCGGGGGTTTACAATGAGCAGTTCTTC. This rearrangement joins TRBV28 to TRBJ2-1, with TRBD2 matching 10 bases. The CDR3 consists of 15 residues. The V and J ends lost 5 bases and 4 bases, in that order; junction bases with no gene match: 5. Germline V gene lookup returns CDR1 MDHEN and CDR2 SYDVKM.

This clonotype was seen a handful of times. This chain joins TRBV7-2 and TRBJ2-1; the match to TRBD2 covers 8 bases. The CDR3 spans 15 residues. V lost 5 bases, J lost 9 bases, and 12 bases stayed unmatched. Germline lookup yields CDR1 SGHTA and CDR2 FQGNSA. CDR3 region: CASSHTIGRAVEQFF. For the CDR3, the DNA is TGTGCCAGCAGCCATACCATCGGGAGGGCCGTTGAGCAGTTCTTC.

This clonotype was seen a handful of times. The CDR3 spells CSVDLGENYGYTF. The CDR3 nucleotides read TGCAGCGTTGACCTTGGGGAGAACTATGGCTACACCTTC. The chain uses TRBV29-1 and TRBJ1-2, with no clear D. V lost 3 bases and J 2 bases, leaving 10 bases between the germline ends. CDR1 SQVTM and CDR2 ANQGSEA come from the germline V gene. CDR3 length: 13 amino acids.

The rearrangement uses TRBV20-1 and TRBJ2-7; a weak D match, TRBD2 (6 bases). The CDR3 has 12 residues. Deletions cut 4 bases from V and 3 bases from J, with 10 bases between. Germline values: CDR1 DFQATT, CDR2 SNEGSKA (reference sequence). DNA for the CDR3: TGCAGTGCTACCGGAGCGGGCTACGAGCAGTACTTC. This codes for CSATGAGYEQYF.

Concerning this clonotype: An end of the junction does not agree with germline; a read error may underlie this. This chain joins TRBV5-1 and TRBJ2-2; D tentatively reads TRBD1 or TRBD2 (5 bases each). In germline, CDR1 is SGHRS, CDR2 YFSETQ. The CDR3 extends over 13 amino acids. CDR3 residues: CASTFPLDGGLFF. CDR3 coding DNA: TGCGCCAGCACGTTCCCTTTGGATGGGGGGCTGTTTTTT.

This clonotype was detected a few times. The J gene is TRBJ1-5, the V gene TRBV9, with 7 positions matching TRBD1. The CDR3 sequence is 13 residues long. Losses at the gene ends were 3 bases for V and 6 bases for J; bases not matched to a gene: 3. CDR1 SGDLS and CDR2 YYNGEE come from the germline V gene. The CDR3 region is CASSETGTQPQHF. CDR3 DNA: TGTGCCAGCAGCGAGACAGGGACTCAGCCCCAGCATTTT.

This clonotype has a handful of counts. The rearrangement uses TRBV10-3 and TRBJ2-5; D may be TRBD1 (5 bases). Per the germline V gene, CDR1 is ENHRY and CDR2 is SYGVKD. CDR3 length: 14 residues. V was cut by 6 bases and J by 2 bases, with 13 bases left in between. The CDR3 DNA sequence: TGTGCCATCAGCCAGGGCTTTGAACAAGAGACCCAGTACTTC. Residues: CAISQGFEQETQYF.

Worth noting for this clonotype: Since no conserved phenylalanine or tryptophan closes the CDR3, a read error is the likely cause. The rearrangement links TRBV27 to TRBJ2-1, with 11 bases lining up with TRBD2. CDR1 and CDR2 (germline): MNHEY, SMNVEV (reference sequence). The CDR3 runs to 19 residues. V trimming: 5 bases; J trimming: 2 bases; junction bases outside the gene matches: 14. The CDR3 is CASSGSSGRAFRTYNEQFS. CDR3 nucleotide sequence: TGTGCCAGCAGTGGAAGTAGCGGGAGGGCCTTCAGGACCTACAATGAGCAGTTCTCC.

This clonotype was recorded a few times. The J gene is TRBJ2-1, the V gene TRBV12-3 or TRBV12-4; D perhaps matches TRBD2 (5 bases). The CDR3 contains 15 residues. Deletions cut 1 base from V and 4 bases from J, with 11 bases between. CDR3 sequence: CASSLVVREYNEQFF. The CDR3, as DNA: TGTGCCAGCAGTTTAGTTGTCCGGGAATACAATGAGCAGTTCTTC.

This chain joins TRBV7-2 and TRBJ1-2; possible D gene TRBD1, 5 bases. This CDR3 is built from 16 residues. Trimming took 5 bases from V and 4 from J, leaving 20 bases between them. Germline V gives CDR1 SGHTA, CDR2 FQGNSA. CDR3 sequence (DNA): TGTGCCAGCAGCGACACCCCATCGGGGGGGACCTATGGCTACACCTTC. This sequence encodes CASSDTPSGGTYGYTF.

V and J are TRBV20-1 and TRBJ2-7, with D uncertain. V lost 8 bases and J lost 6, with 14 bases in between. Germline CDR1 and CDR2: DFQATT and SNEGSKA (reference sequence). The CDR3 consists of 11 residues. The CDR3 nucleotides read TGCAGTACCAATGGGGTAAGCGAGCAGTACTTC. Translation: CSTNGVSEQYF.

This clonotype was detected only a few times. The gene calls are TRBV15 and TRBJ2-5; no definite D call. CDR3 length: 13 amino acids. The germline CDR1 and CDR2 sequences are LNHNV and YYDKDF (reference sequence). The V and J ends lost 7 bases and 6 bases respectively, with 15 bases between them. The CDR3 region is CATNEALPKTQYF. The CDR3 DNA sequence: TGTGCCACCAACGAGGCCCTCCCGAAGACCCAGTACTTC.

The chain employs TRBV4-3 and TRBJ2-5; D possibly corresponds to TRBD2 (6 bases). The DNA end favors TRBJ2-7, so the J call may be wrong. Looked up from germline, CDR1 is LGHNA and CDR2 is YSLEER. The CDR3 is 16 residues long. The CDR3 here is CASSQEPPGTASEQYF. Written as DNA, the CDR3 is TGCGCCAGCAGCCAAGAACCCCCCGGGACTGCGAGCGAGCAGTACTTC.

This clonotype was recorded a few times. The chain has TRBV25-1 and TRBJ2-3; D is perhaps TRBD1 or TRBD2 (5 bases each). The CDR3 loop spans 13 amino acids. Trimming pared 6 bases from V and 5 bases from J, leaving 12 bases between. Germline CDR1 is MGHDK and CDR2 is SYGVNS. The CDR3 protein is CASRRGAGDTQYF. CDR3 in DNA: TGTGCCAGCAGGAGAGGGGCGGGAGATACGCAGTATTTT. Based on the CDR3 plus reference TRBV25-1 and TRBJ2-3, the full variable domain is EADIYQTPRYLVIGTGKKITLECSQTMGHDKMYWYQQDPGMELHLIHYSYGVNSTEKGDLSSESTVSRIRTEHFPLTLESARPSHTSQYLCASRRGAGDTQYFGPGTRLTVL.

J is TRBJ1-2 and V is TRBV28; no reliable D call. The CDR3 length is 13 residues. Germline loops: CDR1 MDHEN, CDR2 SYDVKM. V dropped 8 bases and J dropped 4 bases, with 14 bases sitting between them. The CDR3 loop is CASFSHRIYGYTF. The CDR3 region has the DNA TGTGCCAGCTTCTCACATAGGATCTATGGCTACACCTTC.

The J gene is TRBJ1-1, the V gene TRBV6-2 or TRBV6-3; D is ambiguous. CDR1 MNHEY and CDR2 SVGEGT come from the germline V gene. Trimming pared 2 bases from V and 0 bases from J, leaving 13 bases between. The CDR3 is 16 amino acids. The CDR3 nucleotides are TGTGCCAGCAGTTACACACGTTACCGACTGAACACTGAAGCTTTCTTT. It translates to CASSYTRYRLNTEAFF.

Many counts were recorded for this clonotype. The CDR3 loop is CASSQPGTSGTMKQFF. As DNA, the CDR3 is TGTGCCAGCAGCCAACCTGGGACTAGCGGAACAATGAAGCAGTTCTTC. The V and J genes are TRBV3-1 and TRBJ2-1, with 11 bases fitting TRBD2. The ends lost 2 bases at V and 11 bases at J; junction bases unmatched: 11. Germline CDR1 reads LGHDT; CDR2 reads YNNKEL (reference sequence). The CDR3 spans 16 residues.

This clonotype was picked up a small number of times. The DNA of the CDR3 is TGTGCCAGCAGTCCCCGAGGAGACAGCCAGTACAATGAGCAGTTCTTC. Translating gives CASSPRGDSQYNEQFF. The chain recombines TRBV27 with TRBJ2-1; TRBD1 might be the D (5 bases). CDR1 and CDR2 (germline): MNHEY, SMNVEV (reference sequence). The CDR3 is 16 residues long. Trimming shortened V by 5 bases and J by 4 bases, and 18 bases separated the two germline ends.